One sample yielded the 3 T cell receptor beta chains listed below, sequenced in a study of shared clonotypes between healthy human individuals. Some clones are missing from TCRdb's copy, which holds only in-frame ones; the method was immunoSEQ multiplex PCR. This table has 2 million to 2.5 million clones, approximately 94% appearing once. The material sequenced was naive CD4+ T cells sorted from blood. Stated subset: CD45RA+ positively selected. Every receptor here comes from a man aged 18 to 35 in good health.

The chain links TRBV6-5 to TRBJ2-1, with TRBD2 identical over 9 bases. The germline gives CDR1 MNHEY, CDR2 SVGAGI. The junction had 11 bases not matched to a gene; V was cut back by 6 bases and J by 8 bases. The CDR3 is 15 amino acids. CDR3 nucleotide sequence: TGTGCCAGCAGCCTGGGACTAGCATCCCACGATGAGCAGTTCTTC. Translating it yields CASSLGLASHDEQFF.

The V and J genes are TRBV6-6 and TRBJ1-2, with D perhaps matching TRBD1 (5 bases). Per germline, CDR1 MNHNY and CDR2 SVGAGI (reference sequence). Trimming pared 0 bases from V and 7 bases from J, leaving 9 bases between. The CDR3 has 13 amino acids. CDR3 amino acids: CASSYSTGGGYTF. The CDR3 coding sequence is TGTGCCAGCAGTTACTCGACTGGGGGTGGCTACACCTTC.

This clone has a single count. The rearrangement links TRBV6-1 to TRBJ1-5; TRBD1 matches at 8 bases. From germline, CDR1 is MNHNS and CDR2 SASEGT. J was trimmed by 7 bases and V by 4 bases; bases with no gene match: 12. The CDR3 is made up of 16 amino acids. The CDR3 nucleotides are TGTGCCAGCAGTGTACAACAGGGGGTCGGGGGACAGCCCCAGCATTTT. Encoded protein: CASSVQQGVGGQPQHF.